In its sample, the clone carrying this TCR beta chain was seen once. Germline CDR1 is MDHEN and CDR2 is SYDVKM. V gave up 3 bases and J gave up 5 bases; unmatched junction bases: 15. The CDR3 loop spans 18 amino acids. The data originate from a study of blood T cell repertoires in COVID-19. The assay was immunoSEQ multiplex PCR, and TCRdb's table has in-frame clones only and misses some. Of hundreds of thousands of clones in the sample, 89% were seen once. The receptor comes from a woman aged 25-40 years who had recovered from COVID-19. Material for sequencing was PBMCs or T cells enriched from blood (not recorded which). The genes are TRBV28 and TRBJ2-5, with TRBD2 matching over 10 bases. CDR3 nucleotides: TGTGCCAGCAGTTTTCAATGGGGCGAACTAGCGGGAAGGGAGACCCAGTACTTC. Translation: CASSFQWGELAGRETQYF.